In this sample, the clone carrying this TCR beta chain turned up a few times. Antigen unknown. Sequencing was performed with immunoSEQ multiplex PCR; in TCRdb, only in-frame clones are kept and a portion is missing. The sample carries about 130,000 clones, more than 70% recorded once. The data originate from a study of radiation and T cells in renal cell carcinoma. Study information: Nephrectomy followed 15 Gy stereotactic body radiation by 4 weeks. Study-wide results and limits: Baseline intratumoral clonotype presence is unknown without pretreatment biopsies. Top tumor clonotypes rose in blood 2 weeks post-radiation, then contracted.

The germline gives CDR1 SGHRS, CDR2 YFSETQ. The CDR3 runs 18 residues. After removal of 2 bases from V and 6 bases from J, the junction contained 18 bases not matched to a gene. Regarding time point: baseline pretreatment blood. Stated treatment: 15 Gy SBRT to primary tumor, nephrectomy 4 weeks later. This renal cell carcinoma was of the clear cell type. V gene TRBV5-1 combines with J gene TRBJ2-3; 7 bases line up with TRBD1. The sequenced sample was blood, obtained from a patient whose treatment included radiotherapy and nephrectomy. This TCR was recovered from a woman in her 50s with renal cell carcinoma. The CDR3 DNA reads TGCGCCAGCAGCTTACGACAGGGACACTTTGGAATGTCGGATACGCAGTATTTT. It specifies CASSLRQGHFGMSDTQYF.